Only a few counts were recorded for the clone carrying this T cell receptor (beta chain). What it recognizes is unknown. This record comes from a study of T cell repertoires in cytomegalovirus infection. Across the whole study: Recently identified HLA-C-restricted CMV epitopes were used, and well-studied HLA-B-restricted CMV epitopes were used as well. Matching HLA type, along with CMV infection, was indicated by public TCR beta signatures. Study conclusions and caveats: Based on cumulative public TCR beta family frequency, carriers of CMV plus the relevant HLA were identified. Dominating the ex vivo response were TCR beta clonotypes that were CMV-specific and HLA-C-restricted.

TCRdb analysed the reads with MiXCR anew, one entry per CDR3 protein. This repertoire shows a few hundred thousand distinct CDR3 sequences, about 35% found once; its top ten account for roughly 13%. Sequenced here: cultured PBMCs, sampled from culture after CMV antigen stimulation. The sequence was collected from a human donor in good health (CMV status not recorded). Some clones in this sample may be carry-over from other donors' samples.

CDR3 sequence reads: CASGLVLGLAGEQFF. Here the CDR3 DNA reads TGTGCTAGTGGTTTGGTACTGGGACTAGCGGGCGAGCAGTTCTTC. The chain joins TRBV12-5 to TRBJ2-1; 12 bases agree with TRBD2. V dropped 0 bases and J dropped 10; count of bases not matched to a gene: 4. CDR3 length: 15 amino acids. Germline-derived CDR1 and CDR2 are LGHNT and FRNRAP.